The rows below give T cell receptor beta chains drawn from one sample of a study of blood T cell repertoires in COVID-19. TCRdb keeps only in-frame clones here, not all; method: immunoSEQ multiplex PCR. The sample records some 110,000 clones, 70% to 90% being singletons. Sequences were obtained from peripheral blood. The receptors were gathered from a human donor in a cohort sampled during active COVID-19. Both conserved end residues are part of each CDR3. Each record gives: clone size, D gene, V gene, J gene, CDR3 DNA, CDR3 protein. D genes are given only for firm matches. Part of the rows lack a size; the others show once, few, many or a class for expanded clones.

once,TRBD1,TRBV7-2,TRBJ1-5,TGTGCCAGCAGCTCCGGACAGGGATACAATCAGCCCCAGCATTTT,CASSSGQGYNQPQHF
-,-,TRBV2,TRBJ2-7,TGTGCCCCCGGGATGGAAGAGCAGTACTTC,CAPGMEEQYF
-,TRBD2,TRBV7-9,TRBJ2-1,TGTGCCAGCAGCTTACGAGGTGGGGGACTAGCGGTCAAAGGAAATGAGCAGTTCTTC,CASSLRGGGLAVKGNEQFF
-,TRBD2,TRBV7-8,TRBJ2-3,TGTGCCAGCAGCTGGACTAGCGGGAGATCAGATACGCAGTATTTT,CASSWTSGRSDTQYF
-,-,TRBV28,TRBJ1-3,TGTGCCAGCAGTGTCGGGAATTCTGGAAACACCATATATTTT,CASSVGNSGNTIYF
-,-,TRBV5-4,TRBJ2-3,TGTGCCAGCAGCAAGAGCATAGCGGACACAGATACGCAGTATTTT,CASSKSIADTDTQYF
-,TRBD1,TRBV28,TRBJ2-7,TGTGCCAGCACTAACCCCCAGGGGGCTAACGAGCAGTACTTC,CASTNPQGANEQYF
-,-,TRBV5-4,TRBJ2-4,TGTGCCAGCAGCTTGAGGGACTCTGCCAAAAACATTCAGTACTTC,CASSLRDSAKNIQYF
-,-,TRBV12-5,TRBJ2-1,TGTGCTAGTGCCCCCGCCGGCGGAGGGGAGCAGTTCTTC,CASAPAGGGEQFF
-,-,TRBV20-1,TRBJ2-7,TGCAGTGCTAGTACTAACCCCTACGAGCAGTACTTC,CSASTNPYEQYF
-,-,TRBV7-9,TRBJ1-6,TGTGCCAGCAGCTTCTACCACGAAAATTCACCCCTCCACTTT,CASSFYHENSPLHF